This TCR beta chain originates from a study of human T cells and chemical hapten exposure. On the study more broadly: A 2 cm by 2 cm inner upper arm patch received 2% DPC for sensitization. Whole-study findings and limits: Expanded TCRs were compared with controls, and the expanded TCRs formed significantly more large CDR3 similarity clusters.

This clonotype was found many times. Its antigen is unidentified. Time point denoted: patch test 1, 2 weeks after DPC sensitization. Treatment given: therapeutic diphenylcyclopropenone sensitization with weekly scalp DPC. Germline values: CDR1 SGHTA, CDR2 FQGNSA. The CDR3 has 14 residues. Trimming cost V 3 bases and J 2 bases, with 7 bases left between them. Using its own MiXCR run on the RACE reads, TCRdb lists one record per CDR3 protein. The data contain 180,000 or so distinct CDR3 sequences, 13% to 15% of them seen just once; the ten biggest clones take up less than 2%. The sequencing here drew on whole blood, taken in connection with sensitization to the hapten diphenylcyclopropenone (DPC). The rearrangement links TRBV7-2 to TRBJ2-2; D not certain. This clonotype was sampled from a woman aged 25 to 45 with alopecia areata. Some clones in this sample may be carry-over from other donors' samples. The CDR3 DNA reads TGTGCCAGCAGCTTGAATAGAAACACCGGGGAGCTGTTTTTT. This sequence encodes CASSLNRNTGELFF.